These 14 T cell receptor beta chains were sequenced from one sample in a study of monozygotic twins with inflammatory bowel disease. Reprocessing the 5' RACE reads, TCRdb reports a single entry for every CDR3 protein and omits DNA. The listing contains approximately 390,000 distinct CDR3 sequences. The sequenced material came from blood. The origin of the receptors is a human donor with ulcerative colitis or Crohn's disease, or a healthy co-twin of an affected twin (not recorded which).

The CDR3 loop is CASSLPGSGGSPYNEQFF. The gene calls are TRBV7-2 and TRBJ2-1; TCRdb names TRBD2, which stays unverified in the absence of DNA. The germline gives CDR1 SGHTA, CDR2 FQGNSA. The CDR3 runs to 18 residues.

This chain uses TRBV28 with TRBJ1-2. The CDR3 consists of 13 residues. Germline assignment: CDR1 MDHEN and CDR2 SYDVKM. This chain's CDR3 is CASSRTLDHGYTF.

The chain combines TRBV20-1 with TRBJ1-2; TCRdb designates TRBD1, a call that cannot be tested without DNA. Germline-derived CDR1 and CDR2 are DFQATT and SNEGSKA (reference sequence). This CDR3 comprises 13 residues. Here the CDR3 reads CSAVTGGAGGYTF.

Here the CDR3 reads CASSLGSGTNSPLHF. The chain combines TRBV5-1 with TRBJ1-6. The germline V gene encodes CDR1 SGHRS and CDR2 YFSETQ. This CDR3 is 15 amino acids long.

The rearrangement uses TRBV7-6 and TRBJ2-3. The CDR3 is made up of 15 amino acids. Germline values: CDR1 SGHVS, CDR2 FNYEAQ. The CDR3 here is CASTSVESLTDTQYF.

The chain carries TRBV27 and TRBJ1-2. The CDR3 loop spans 14 amino acids. The V gene's germline CDR1 is MNHEY and CDR2 SMNVEV (reference sequence). CDR3 loop: CATLSKGLWYGYTF.

The CDR3 region is CATYRAGATNTGELFF. V gene TRBV6-1 combines with J gene TRBJ2-2; TCRdb gives TRBD1 as the D gene, but with no DNA this cannot be confirmed. Germline CDR1 MNHNS, CDR2 SASEGT. The CDR3 is made up of 16 amino acids.

This chain links TRBV20-1 with TRBJ1-5; absent DNA, TCRdb's TRBD1 call cannot be checked. The V gene's germline CDR1 is DFQATT and CDR2 SNEGSKA (reference sequence). This CDR3 region has 15 residues. The CDR3 region is CSASEGQISNQPQHF.

The chain joins TRBV5-1 to TRBJ1-1. Per germline, CDR1 SGHRS and CDR2 YFSETQ. The CDR3 extends over 13 amino acids. This chain's CDR3 is CASRVDRRTEAFF. Based on the CDR3 plus reference TRBV5-1 and TRBJ1-1, the full variable domain is KAGVTQTPRYLIKTRGQQVTLSCSPISGHRSVSWYQQTPGQGLQFLFEYFSETQRNKGNFPGRFSGRQFSNSRSEMNVSTLELGDSALYLCASRVDRRTEAFFGQGTRLTVV.

The V call is TRBV7-6, the J call TRBJ1-5; TCRdb selects TRBD1, and the lack of DNA leaves this call unchecked. The germline gives CDR1 SGHVS, CDR2 FNYEAQ. The CDR3 length is 14 residues. This CDR3 reads CASSPRTADQPQHF.

This chain connects TRBV9 to TRBJ2-7. Germline CDR1 is SGDLS and CDR2 is YYNGEE. The CDR3 is 15 amino acids. The CDR3 sequence: CASSVGTTAVYEQYF.

The chain couples TRBV10-3 to TRBJ2-1; TCRdb proposes TRBD1, but this gene call is untestable without DNA. The CDR3 covers 15 residues. Germline assignment: CDR1 ENHRY and CDR2 SYGVKD. CDR3 sequence: CAISEWGSSYNEQFF.

The chain employs TRBV15 and TRBJ2-7. This CDR3 region has 14 residues. Per germline, CDR1 LNHNV and CDR2 YYDKDF (reference sequence). CDR3 loop: CATSRADGEYEQYF.

This rearrangement joins TRBV20-1 to TRBJ1-3. Germline CDR1 and CDR2: DFQATT and SNEGSKA (reference sequence). The CDR3 extends over 11 amino acids. CDR3 amino acids: CSARQGNTIYF.